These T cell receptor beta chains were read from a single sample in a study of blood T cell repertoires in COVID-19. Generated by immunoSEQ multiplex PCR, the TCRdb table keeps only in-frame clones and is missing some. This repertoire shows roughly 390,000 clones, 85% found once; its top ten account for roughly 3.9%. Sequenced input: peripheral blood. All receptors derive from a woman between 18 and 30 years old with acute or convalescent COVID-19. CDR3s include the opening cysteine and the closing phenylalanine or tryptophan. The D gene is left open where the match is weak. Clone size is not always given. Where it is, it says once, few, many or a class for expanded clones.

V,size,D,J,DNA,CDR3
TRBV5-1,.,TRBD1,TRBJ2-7,TGCGCCAGCAGCTTACGGACAGGGGGCAACGAGCAGTACTTC,CASSLRTGGNEQYF
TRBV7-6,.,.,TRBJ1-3,TGTGCCAGCAGCTTCAATGACAACTCTGGAAACACCATATATTTT,CASSFNDNSGNTIYF
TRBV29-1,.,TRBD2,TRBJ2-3,TGCAGCGTTGTCCCCCTTACGCGGGGGGAAAGCACAGATACGCAGTATTTT,CSVVPLTRGESTDTQYF
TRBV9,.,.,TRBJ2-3,TGTGCCAGCAGCCCCCTAGGGAGCGGAACAGATACGCAGTATTTT,CASSPLGSGTDTQYF
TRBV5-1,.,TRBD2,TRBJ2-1,TGCGCCAGCAGCTTCACTAGCGGGGGTTACAATGAGCAGTTCTTC,CASSFTSGGYNEQFF
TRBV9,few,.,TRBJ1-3,TGTGCCAGCAGCGTCGGGACAAATTCTGGAAACACCATATATTTT,CASSVGTNSGNTIYF
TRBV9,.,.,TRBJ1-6,TGTGCCAGCAGCGTAGGGGTGCAGGGGAATTCACCCCTCCACTTT,CASSVGVQGNSPLHF
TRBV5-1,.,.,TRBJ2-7,TGCGCCAGCAGCTTGGCTCCCGGGTTGCTGAGTGAGCAGTACTTC,CASSLAPGLLSEQYF
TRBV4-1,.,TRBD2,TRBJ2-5,TGCGCCAGCAGCCTAAGACTAGCGTCAACTCAAGAGACCCAGTACTTC,CASSLRLASTQETQYF
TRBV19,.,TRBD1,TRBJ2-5,TGTGCCAGTAGTAGGACAGGGATGGTAGAGACCCAGTACTTC,CASSRTGMVETQYF
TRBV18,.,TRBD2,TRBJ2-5,TGTGCCAGCTCACCACGACTAGCGAGAGAAGAGACCCAGTACTTC,CASSPRLAREETQYF
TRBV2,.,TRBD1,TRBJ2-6,TGTGCCAGCAGTCGGGACAGGATACGCTCTGGGGCCAACGTCCTGACTTTC,CASSRDRIRSGANVLTF
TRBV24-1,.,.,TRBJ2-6,TGTGCCACCAGTCAGGGAACCGGGGCCAACGTCCTGACTTTC,CATSQGTGANVLTF
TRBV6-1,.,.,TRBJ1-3,TGTGCCAGCAGTGACAGAGCAGGGACTGGAAACACCATATATTTT,CASSDRAGTGNTIYF
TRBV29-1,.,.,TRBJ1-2,TGCAGCGTAGGACAGAGAAACTATGGCTACACCTTC,CSVGQRNYGYTF
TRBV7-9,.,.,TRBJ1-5,TGTGCCAGCAGCTCCGACCTTGGGGGGATCGATCAGCCCCAGCATTTT,CASSSDLGGIDQPQHF
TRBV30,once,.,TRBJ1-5,TGTGCCGGGGCGACCGGGGGACAGCCCCAGCATTTT,CAGATGGQPQHF
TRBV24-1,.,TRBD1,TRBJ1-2,TGTGCCACCAGTGAAAAACAGGGGGACTATGGCTACACCTTC,CATSEKQGDYGYTF
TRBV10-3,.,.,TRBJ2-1,TGTGCCATCAGTGAGTCGCGTTTTTCACCAGGGCTCTACAATGAGCAGTTCTTC,CAISESRFSPGLYNEQFF
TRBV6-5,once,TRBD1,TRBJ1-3,TGTGCCAGCAGCTTGACAGGGACTGGAAACACCATATATTTT,CASSLTGTGNTIYF
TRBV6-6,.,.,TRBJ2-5,TGTGCCAGCAATTTAGGGGGAGGGCCACAAGAGACCCAGTACTTC,CASNLGGGPQETQYF
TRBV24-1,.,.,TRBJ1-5,TGTGCCACCAGTGATCCCGGGGGTCAGCCCCAGCATTTT,CATSDPGGQPQHF
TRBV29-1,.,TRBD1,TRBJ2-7,TGCAGCGTCGGGGGACAGGGTCTCTCCTACGAGCAGTACTTC,CSVGGQGLSYEQYF
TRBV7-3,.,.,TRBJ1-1,TGTGCCAGCAGCCCCCCGAACGTAATGGGTTCTAGCACTGAAGCTTTCTTT,CASSPPNVMGSSTEAFF
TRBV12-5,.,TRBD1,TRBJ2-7,TGTGCTAGTGCGGGACAGCGAGCCTACGAGCAGTACTTC,CASAGQRAYEQYF
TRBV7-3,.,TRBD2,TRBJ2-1,TGTGCCAGCAGCCCATACAGCGGGGGCAATTACAATGAGCAGTTCTTC,CASSPYSGGNYNEQFF
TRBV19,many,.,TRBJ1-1,TGTGCCAGTATGAATAGGAACACTGAAGCTTTCTTT,CASMNRNTEAFF
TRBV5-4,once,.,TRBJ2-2,TGTGCCAGCAGCCGGGCCGGGGGAACGCGGTCCACCGGGGAGCTGTTTTTT,CASSRAGGTRSTGELFF
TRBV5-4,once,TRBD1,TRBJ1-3,TGTGCCAGCAGCGAGGACAGGGTAACGGCTGGAAACACCATATATTTT,CASSEDRVTAGNTIYF
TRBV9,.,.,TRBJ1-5,TGTGCCAGCAGCCGAGACTGGAATCAGCCCCAGCATTTT,CASSRDWNQPQHF
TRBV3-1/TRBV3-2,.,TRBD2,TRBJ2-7,TGTGCCAGCAGCCAAGATATAGGACTAGCCCCCTCCTACGAGCAGTACTTC,CASSQDIGLAPSYEQYF
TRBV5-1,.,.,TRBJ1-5,TGCGCCAGCAGCTTGGACAGCCTCAATCAGCCCCAGCATTTT,CASSLDSLNQPQHF
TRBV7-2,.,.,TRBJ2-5,TGTGCCAGCAGCTTAGAGGTCAGGGGTGAGACCCAGTACTTC,CASSLEVRGETQYF
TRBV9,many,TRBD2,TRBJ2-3,TGTGCCAGCAGCGGTGGTCAGCGGGGGGCCCCAAATACGCAGTATTTT,CASSGGQRGAPNTQYF
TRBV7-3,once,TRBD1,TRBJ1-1,TGTGCCAGCAGCCCGAGACAGGGCGGTGAAGCTTTCTTT,CASSPRQGGEAFF
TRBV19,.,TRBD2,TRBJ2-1,TGTGCCAGTACCCCACCGGGAGGGAGGGATGAGCAGTTCTTC,CASTPPGGRDEQFF
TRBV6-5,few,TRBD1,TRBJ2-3,TGTGCCAGCAGTCATGGGACAGCTAGCACAGATACGCAGTATTTT,CASSHGTASTDTQYF
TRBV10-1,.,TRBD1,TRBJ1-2,TGCGCCAGCAGTTTCGGGACAGGGGATGGCTACACCTTC,CASSFGTGDGYTF
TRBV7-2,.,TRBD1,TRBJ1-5,TGTGCCAGCAGCTTACAAGGGGGCGGCAATCAGCCCCAGCATTTT,CASSLQGGGNQPQHF
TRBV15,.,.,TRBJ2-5,TGTGCCACCAGCCCGAGGCGGCAGCAAGAGACCCAGTACTTC,CATSPRRQQETQYF
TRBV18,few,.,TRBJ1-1,TGTGCCAGCTCAGATGGCAGGGCGAACACTGAAGCTTTCTTT,CASSDGRANTEAFF
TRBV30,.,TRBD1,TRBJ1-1,TGTGCCTGGAGCGGAGGGACAGGGAGCACTGAAGCTTTCTTT,CAWSGGTGSTEAFF
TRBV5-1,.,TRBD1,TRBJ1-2,TGCGCCAGTTCACCGGGGACAGGGATGTCTGGCTACACCTTC,CASSPGTGMSGYTF
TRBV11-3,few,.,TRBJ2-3,TGTGCCAGCAGCTTTGGCGGGAGCACAGATACGCAGTATTTT,CASSFGGSTDTQYF